Here is one TCR beta chain with its context. The sample belongs to a study of CD8 T cells in Susac syndrome. Reverse transcription of roughly 0.5 to 1 ug RNA was performed with random hexamers. Multiplex PCR with immunoSEQ amplified the TCR beta CDR3 across 54 Vbeta and 13 Jbeta. TCRdb re-analysed the immunoSEQ multiplex PCR reads in MiXCR, keeping a single row per CDR3 protein. The table includes about 160,000 distinct CDR3 sequences, about 90% detected once. Germline CDR1 is SGDLS and CDR2 is YYNGEE. The CDR3 is 15 amino acids. Unmatched junction bases numbered 7, after V lost 3 bases and J lost 3 bases. Peripheral blood CD8+ and CD4+ T cells were profiled by TCR beta sequencing. Healthy donors served as the controls. They were matched for age and sex. The CD8+ and CD4+ T cells were negatively isolated, with the TEMRA cells enriched by FACS.

Sample: CD4+ T cells from PBMCs. The rearrangement joins TRBV9 to TRBJ2-7; 9 bases match TRBD2. This receptor was identified in a human donor in good health. CDR3 region: CASSGGSSGIYEQYF. CDR3 bases: TGTGCCAGCAGCGGGGGATCTAGCGGGATCTACGAGCAGTACTTC.